Given below is one TCR beta chain in context. The antigen remains unidentified. The data were produced by immunoSEQ multiplex PCR, yet TCRdb's version contains in-frame clones alone and is incomplete. The sample carries 100,000 to 150,000 clones, about 92% recorded once. V trimming: 0 bases; J trimming: 4 bases; junction bases outside the gene matches: 5. Germline CDR1 reads MDHEN; CDR2 reads SYDVKM. CDR3 length equals 15 residues. These data are taken from a study of T cell responses to AZD1222 COVID-19 vaccine. Study-wide results and caveats: Nearly half of spike-specific TCRs reportedly target variant regions that are unmutated in the B.1.351 and B.1.1.7 variants. Just six people given AZD1222 tested seropositive at baseline. Most donors were white British, females outnumbered males, and clonal diversity was possibly underestimated. Two AZD1222 administrations were followed by greater Spike-specific TCR breadth and depth.

The genes are TRBV28 and TRBJ1-1; the match to TRBD1 covers 7 bases. This receptor was taken from an adult in good health. Sequenced material: peripheral blood, taken on day 0 of MenACWY control vaccination. DNA for the CDR3: TGTGCCAGCAGTTTATGGGCAGGGGGTAGCACTGAAGCTTTCTTT. It encodes CASSLWAGGSTEAFF.